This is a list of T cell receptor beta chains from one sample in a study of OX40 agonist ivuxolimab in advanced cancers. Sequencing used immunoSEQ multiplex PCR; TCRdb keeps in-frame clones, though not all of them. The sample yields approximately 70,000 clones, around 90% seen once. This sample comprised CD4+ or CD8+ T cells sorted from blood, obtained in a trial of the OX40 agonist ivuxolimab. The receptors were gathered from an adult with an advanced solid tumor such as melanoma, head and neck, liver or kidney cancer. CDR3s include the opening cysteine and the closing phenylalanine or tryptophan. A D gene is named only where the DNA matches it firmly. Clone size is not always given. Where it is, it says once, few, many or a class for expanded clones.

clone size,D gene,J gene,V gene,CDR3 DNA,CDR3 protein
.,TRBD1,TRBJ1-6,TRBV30,TGTGCCTGGAGTGAGTGGACAGGAAATTCACCCCTCCACTTT,CAWSEWTGNSPLHF
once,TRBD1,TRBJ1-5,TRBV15,TGTGCCACCAGCATAAGACAGGGAGGATTTCAGCCCCAGCATTTT,CATSIRQGGFQPQHF
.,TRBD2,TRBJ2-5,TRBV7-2,TGTGCCAGCGCGGTAGCGGGAGCCGAGACCCAGTACTTC,CASAVAGAETQYF
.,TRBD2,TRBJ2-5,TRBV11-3,TGTGCCAGCAGCTTCACTAAGAGCGGGATTAGTCAAGAGACCCAGTACTTC,CASSFTKSGISQETQYF
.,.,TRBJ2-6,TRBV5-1,TGCGCCAGCAGCTTGGCGCCCGGGTCTGGGGCCAACGTCCTGACTTTC,CASSLAPGSGANVLTF
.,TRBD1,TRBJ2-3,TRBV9,TGTGCCAGCAGCGTAGATAGGGGGCCCACAGATACGCAGTATTTT,CASSVDRGPTDTQYF
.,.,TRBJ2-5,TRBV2,TGTGCCAGCAGGGCCCGGGACACGGGTGGGGAGACCCAGTACTTC,CASRARDTGGETQYF
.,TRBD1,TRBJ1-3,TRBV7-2,TGTGCCAGCAGCCCCCGGACAGGAGAAAACACCATATATTTT,CASSPRTGENTIYF
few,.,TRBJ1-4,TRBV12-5,TGTGCTAGTGCCTTGGGTGTTTCATCAACTAATGAAAAACTGTTTTTT,CASALGVSSTNEKLFF
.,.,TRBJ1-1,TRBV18,TGTGCCAGCTCACCAGCTTCGTACACTGAAGCTTTCTTT,CASSPASYTEAFF
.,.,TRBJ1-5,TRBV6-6,TGTGCCAGCAGAAAAAAGACAGAGTCGGAGCCCCAGCATTTT,CASRKKTESEPQHF
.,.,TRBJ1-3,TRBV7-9,TGTGCCAGCAGCTTAGACCAGGGCGTGGACACCATATATTTT,CASSLDQGVDTIYF
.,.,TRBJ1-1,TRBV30,TGTGCCTGGAGTCGGGATTGGGGGAACACTGAAGCTTTCTTT,CAWSRDWGNTEAFF
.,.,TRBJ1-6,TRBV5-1,TGCGCCAGCAGCTTGGACAGTTATAATTCACCCCTCCACTTT,CASSLDSYNSPLHF
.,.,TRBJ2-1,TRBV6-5,TGTGCCAGCAGTTATTCCGGCCCCGAGTTTTACAATGAGCAGTTCTTC,CASSYSGPEFYNEQFF
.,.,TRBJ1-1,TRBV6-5,TGTGCCAGCAGGAAGGGGGGTCGCCCTGAAGCTTTCTTT,CASRKGGRPEAFF
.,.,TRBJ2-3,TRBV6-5,TGTGCCAGCAGTTACTCGATAGCGGAAAGCACAGATACGCAGTATTTT,CASSYSIAESTDTQYF
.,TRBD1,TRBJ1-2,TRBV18,TGTGCCAGCTCACCACCGGGAACAGGGGACTATGGCTACACCTTC,CASSPPGTGDYGYTF
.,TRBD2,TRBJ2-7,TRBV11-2,TGTGCCAGCAGCTCCCAGCGGGGAGGGTACGAGCAGTACTTC,CASSSQRGGYEQYF
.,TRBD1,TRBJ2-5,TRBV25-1,TGTGCCAGCAGTGAAGGGGCGATAACAGGGGCCGGAGAGACCCAGTACTTC,CASSEGAITGAGETQYF
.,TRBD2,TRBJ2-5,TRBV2,TGTGCCAGCAGTGAACAGGGACTAGCGGGAGGGGGAGAGACCCAGTACTTC,CASSEQGLAGGGETQYF
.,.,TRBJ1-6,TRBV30,TGTGCCTGGAGACCAGCGGGTCAGGGAAGTAATTCACCCCTCCACTTT,CAWRPAGQGSNSPLHF
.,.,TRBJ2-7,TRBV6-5,TGTGCCAGCAGTTACAATCTGGCCGTAAGCTCCTACGAGCAGTACTTC,CASSYNLAVSSYEQYF
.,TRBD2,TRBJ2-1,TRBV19,TGTGCCAGTAGTAAATCCGGGACTAGCGGTCACAATGAGCAGTTCTTC,CASSKSGTSGHNEQFF
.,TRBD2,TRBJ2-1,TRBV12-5,TGTGCTAGTGGTCCCGGGGGCGGGAGGGACAATGAGCAGTTCTTC,CASGPGGGRDNEQFF
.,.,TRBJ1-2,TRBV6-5,TGTGCCAGCAGCCTTATACAGGAGCCGCATGGCTACACCTTC,CASSLIQEPHGYTF
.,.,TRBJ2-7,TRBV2,TGTGCCAGCGGACCGGCCAGTGTTATCGACTACGAGCAGTACTTC,CASGPASVIDYEQYF
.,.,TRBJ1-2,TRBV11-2,TGTGCCAGCAGCTTAGGGGCAGACTATGGCTACACCTTC,CASSLGADYGYTF
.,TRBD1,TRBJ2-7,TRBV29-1,TGCAGCGTTCGACGACGGGACAGGGTCCCCTACGAGCAGTACTTC,CSVRRRDRVPYEQYF
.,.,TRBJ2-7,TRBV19,TGTGCCAGTAGATCAACAGGGTTGGGGGAGCAGTACTTC,CASRSTGLGEQYF
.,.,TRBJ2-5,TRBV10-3,TGTGCCATCAGTGAGTCGACGAGAGAGACCCAGTACTTC,CAISESTRETQYF
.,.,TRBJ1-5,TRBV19,TGTGCCAGTACCCTGGGACGGGGGCCCAGCAATCAGCCCCAGCATTTT,CASTLGRGPSNQPQHF
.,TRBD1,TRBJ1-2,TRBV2,TGTGCCACCGCGGGGCAGGGGGCGGCTGGCTACACCTTC,CATAGQGAAGYTF
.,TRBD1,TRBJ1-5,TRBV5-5,TGTGCCAGCAGCTCAGACAGGGGCAATCAGCCCCAGCATTTT,CASSSDRGNQPQHF
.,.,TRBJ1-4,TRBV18,TGTGCCAGCTCACCGGCGAGGGATAGGGTTGAAAAACTGTTTTTT,CASSPARDRVEKLFF
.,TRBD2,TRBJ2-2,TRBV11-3,TGTGCCAGCAGCTTAGAAGCGGGAGAGGGCGGGGAGCTGTTTTTT,CASSLEAGEGGELFF
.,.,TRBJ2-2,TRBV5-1,TGCGCCAGCAGCTCGGCAACCCCTGCGGACACCGGGGAGCTGTTTTTT,CASSSATPADTGELFF
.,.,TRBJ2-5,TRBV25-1,TGTGCCAGCAGTCGGGGTACACAAGAGACCCAGTACTTC,CASSRGTQETQYF
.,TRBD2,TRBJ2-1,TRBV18,TGTGCCAGCTCACCAGGACTAGCGGGCAATAATGAGCAGTTCTTC,CASSPGLAGNNEQFF
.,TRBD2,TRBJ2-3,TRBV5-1,TGCGCCAGCAGCTTTCTAGCGGGAGCCAGCACAGATACGCAGTATTTT,CASSFLAGASTDTQYF
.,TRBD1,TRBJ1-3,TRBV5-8,TGTGCCAGCAGCTTGGGTGACAGGGTCTCTGGAAACACCATATATTTT,CASSLGDRVSGNTIYF
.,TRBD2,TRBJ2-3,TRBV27,TGTGCCAGCAGTTTTGGACTAGCCGGCACAGATACGCAGTATTTT,CASSFGLAGTDTQYF
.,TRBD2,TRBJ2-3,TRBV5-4,TGTGCCAGCAGCTTGGGCGGGAGGTCCAGCACAGATACGCAGTATTTT,CASSLGGRSSTDTQYF
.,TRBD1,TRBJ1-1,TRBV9,TGTGCCAGCAGCGTAGGTCCGGCAGGGGGGAACACTGAAGCTTTCTTT,CASSVGPAGGNTEAFF